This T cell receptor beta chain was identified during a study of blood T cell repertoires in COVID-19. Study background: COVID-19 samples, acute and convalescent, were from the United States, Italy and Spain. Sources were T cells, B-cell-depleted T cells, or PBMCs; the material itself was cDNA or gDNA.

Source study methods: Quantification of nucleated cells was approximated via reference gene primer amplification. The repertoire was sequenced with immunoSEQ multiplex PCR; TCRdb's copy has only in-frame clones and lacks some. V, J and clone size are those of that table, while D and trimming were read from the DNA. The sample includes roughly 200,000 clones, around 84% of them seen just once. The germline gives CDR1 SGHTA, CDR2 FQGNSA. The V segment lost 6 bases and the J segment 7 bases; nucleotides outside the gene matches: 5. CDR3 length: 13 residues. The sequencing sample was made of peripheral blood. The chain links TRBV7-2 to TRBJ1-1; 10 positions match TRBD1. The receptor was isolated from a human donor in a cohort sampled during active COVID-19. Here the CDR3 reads CASRWDRGGEAFF. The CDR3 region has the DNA TGTGCCAGCAGATGGGACAGGGGTGGTGAAGCTTTCTTT.